The clone carrying this T cell receptor (beta chain) appeared many times. This record belongs to a study of blood T cells in healthy people across ages. Trimming took 0 bases from V and 0 from J, leaving 15 bases between them. Germline CDR1 DFQATT, CDR2 SNEGSKA (reference sequence). This CDR3 has 17 amino acids. The use of a sample-barcoded 5' primer and a J-beta primer mix characterized a second PCR of about 6 to 12 cycles. Each single sample gave us at least 2.5 million CDR3-containing paired-end reads. TCRdb fed the 5' RACE reads into MiXCR, producing one record per CDR3 protein. This sample carries roughly 700,000 distinct CDR3 sequences, approximately 30% of them seen once, and the ten largest clones take 15%.

The chain employs TRBV20-1 and TRBJ2-1; D is possibly TRBD2 (6 bases). The sample taken for sequencing was blood. The TCR was taken from an elderly woman in good health. Written as DNA, the CDR3 is TGCAGTGCTAGAGATGGGGCTAGCGTTAGCTCCTACAATGAGCAGTTCTTC. This translates into CSARDGASVSSYNEQFF.